Sequencing of this T cell receptor beta chain was carried out in a study of cytomegalovirus exposure and HLA in healthy donors. This CDR3 is 16 amino acids long. CDR1 is SGHRS and CDR2 is YFSETQ in the germline V gene. V was clipped by 2 bases and J by 5 bases; unmatched bases: 6. Study results and limitations: Reported performance of the classifier showed diagnosis of cytomegalovirus status with high specificity and sensitivity. Equally common other TCR beta chains were less clonally expanded than HLA-associated ones, a later analysis found. In an earlier analysis, about 87% or about 30%: the productive usage of most TCR beta V segments.

This clone has only a few counts. Its specificity is not known. The PCR had 60 Vbeta and 13 Jbeta primers. As handled by the study authors: Among the unique TCR beta chains that a later analysis counted, about 86 million in all, about 10 million were shared. Repertoires were generated with immunoSEQ multiplex PCR, while TCRdb's copy carries only in-frame clones and drops some. The D gene and trimming were derived from the DNA, and the V and J assignments and clone size from that table. The table lists roughly 170,000 clones, 80% to 90% of them singletons. V gene TRBV5-1 combines with J gene TRBJ2-3; 12 bases agree with TRBD1. Sample: PBMCs. This sequence was found in a girl aged 2 to 9 in good health and CMV-seropositive. The CDR3 is CASSFRGTGGLDTQYF. The CDR3, as DNA: TGCGCCAGCAGCTTTCGCGGGACAGGGGGCTTAGATACGCAGTATTTT.